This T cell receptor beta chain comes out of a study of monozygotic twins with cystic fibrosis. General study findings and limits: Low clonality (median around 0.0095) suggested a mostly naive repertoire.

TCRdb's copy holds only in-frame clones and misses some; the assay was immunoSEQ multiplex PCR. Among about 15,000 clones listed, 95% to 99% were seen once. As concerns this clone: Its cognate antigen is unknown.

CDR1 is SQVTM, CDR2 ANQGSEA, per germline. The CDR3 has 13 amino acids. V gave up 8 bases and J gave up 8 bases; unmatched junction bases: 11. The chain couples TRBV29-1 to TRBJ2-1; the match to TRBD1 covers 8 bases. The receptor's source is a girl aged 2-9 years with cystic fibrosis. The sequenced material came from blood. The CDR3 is CSSGQGLWDEQFF. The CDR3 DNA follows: TGCAGCTCCGGACAGGGCCTTTGGGATGAGCAGTTCTTC.